This T cell receptor beta chain was captured in a study of graft-versus-host responses after intestinal transplantation. Study in general: Every one of the recipients received anti-thymocyte globulin induction and afterwards took tacrolimus and steroids for 3 to 4 years. Study conclusions and caveats: Peak circulating GvH clone levels were associated with early post-transplant HvG declines. Analysis identified GvH clones in recipient marrow, with some appearing first in ileum or blood.

This clone came up a few times. The antigen is unknown. The CDR3 loop spans 15 amino acids. J gave up 3 bases and V 5 bases, and 7 bases lay outside the gene matches. CDR1 and CDR2 from the germline V gene are SEHNR and FQNEAQ (reference sequence). The method was immunoSEQ multiplex PCR; TCRdb's version includes in-frame clones alone and lacks a portion of them. This table has 65,000 to 100,000 clones, around 92% appearing once. This TCR was recovered from a human donor who was the organ donor for an intestinal transplant. This sample comprised unstimulated CD8+ T cells sorted from spleen or lymph node cells, obtained before transplant. V usage is TRBV7-9 and J usage is TRBJ1-2; 9 nucleotides match TRBD1. CDR3 residues: CASSLGTGWDYGYTF. The CDR3 DNA follows: TGTGCCAGCAGCCTCGGGACAGGGTGGGACTATGGCTACACCTTC.